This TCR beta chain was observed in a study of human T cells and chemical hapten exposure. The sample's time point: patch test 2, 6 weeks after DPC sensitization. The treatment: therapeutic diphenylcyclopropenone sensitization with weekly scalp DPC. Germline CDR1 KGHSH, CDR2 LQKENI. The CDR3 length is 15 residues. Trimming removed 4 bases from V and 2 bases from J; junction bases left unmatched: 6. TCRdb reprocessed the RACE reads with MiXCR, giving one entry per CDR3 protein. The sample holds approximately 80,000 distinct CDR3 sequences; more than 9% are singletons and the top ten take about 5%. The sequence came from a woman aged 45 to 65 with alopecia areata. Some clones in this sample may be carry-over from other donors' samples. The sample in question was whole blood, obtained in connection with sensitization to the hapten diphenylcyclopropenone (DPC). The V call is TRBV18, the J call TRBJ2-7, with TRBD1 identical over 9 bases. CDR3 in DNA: TGTGCCAGCTCACTACAGGGACAGGGAGCCTACGAGCAGTACTTC. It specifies CASSLQGQGAYEQYF.